A selection of T cell receptor beta chains follows, all from one sample in a study of T cell responses to AZD1222 COVID-19 vaccine. TCRdb's copy holds only in-frame clones and misses some; the assay was immunoSEQ multiplex PCR. The sample holds some 180,000 clones, under 95% seen once. The material sequenced was peripheral blood, taken 28 days after the second AZD1222 dose. All receptors come from an adult who received the AZD1222 COVID-19 vaccine. Each CDR3 is given with its conserved first and last residue. The order of the fields is D gene, V gene, J gene, clone size, CDR3 protein, CDR3 DNA. The D gene is left open where the match is weak. Clone size is shown for a subset of rows, as once, few, many or a class of expanded clone.

>TRBD2|TRBV7-2|TRBJ2-1|few
CASSFRALLAGGYNEQFF
TGTGCCAGCAGCTTCCGGGCGCTACTAGCGGGAGGCTACAATGAGCAGTTCTTC
>-|TRBV19|TRBJ1-2|-
CASKWKQGNYGYTF
TGTGCCAGTAAGTGGAAACAGGGTAACTATGGCTACACCTTC
>TRBD1|TRBV23-1|TRBJ2-1|-
CASSQSVRGRVNYNEQFF
TGCGCCAGCAGTCAATCCGTCAGGGGGCGAGTTAACTACAATGAGCAGTTCTTC
>-|TRBV5-1|TRBJ1-2|-
CASSLVSPFGYTF
TGCGCCAGCAGCTTGGTTAGCCCTTTTGGCTACACCTTC
>-|TRBV2|TRBJ2-7|-
CASSETWGSREYF
TGTGCCAGCAGTGAAACATGGGGGAGCCGTGAGTACTTC
>-|TRBV3-1/TRBV3-2|TRBJ2-7|-
CASSQAAVAYEQYF
TGTGCCAGCAGCCAGGCAGCGGTGGCCTACGAGCAGTACTTC
>-|TRBV27|TRBJ1-2|-
CASSLGVGYGYTF
TGTGCCAGCAGTTTGGGGGTAGGCTATGGCTACACCTTC
>-|TRBV28|TRBJ1-5|-
CASSLWGLAQPQHF
TGTGCCAGCAGTTTATGGGGGCTTGCCCAGCCCCAGCATTTT
>-|TRBV7-2|TRBJ2-1|-
CASSLSKGYNEQFF
TGTGCCAGCAGCTTATCCAAGGGGTACAATGAGCAGTTCTTC
>-|TRBV10-3|TRBJ2-7|-
CAISGGSNSYEQYF
TGTGCCATCAGTGGGGGCAGTAACTCCTACGAGCAGTACTTC
>-|TRBV11-2|TRBJ1-4|-
CASSPNNEKLFF
TGTGCCAGCAGCCCCAATAATGAAAAACTGTTTTTT
>-|TRBV5-4|TRBJ2-7|-
CASSSRDNKIRSYEQYF
TGTGCCAGCAGCTCCCGGGACAACAAAATCCGTTCCTACGAGCAGTACTTC
>-|TRBV3-1/TRBV3-2|TRBJ2-1|-
CASSQELGGSYNEQFF
TGTGCCAGCAGCCAAGAGTTGGGGGGCTCCTACAATGAGCAGTTCTTC
>TRBD1|TRBV2|TRBJ2-5|-
CASSDGGQGGETQYF
TGTGCCAGCAGTGATGGGGGACAGGGAGGGGAGACCCAGTACTTC
>-|TRBV3-1/TRBV3-2|TRBJ1-1|-
CASSQGDRSGEAFF
TGTGCCAGCAGCCAAGGGGACCGATCTGGTGAAGCTTTCTTT
>-|TRBV9|TRBJ1-2|-
CASSGPTANYGYTF
TGTGCCAGCAGCGGCCCGACAGCGAACTATGGCTACACCTTC
>-|TRBV12-5|TRBJ2-7|-
CASGDRGGTYEQYF
TGTGCTAGTGGTGATAGAGGGGGGACCTACGAGCAGTACTTC
>-|TRBV19|TRBJ1-5|-
CASDRLRGNNQPQHF
TGTGCCAGTGATCGCCTCAGGGGTAACAATCAGCCCCAGCATTTT
>-|TRBV3-1/TRBV3-2|TRBJ1-1|-
CASSQFLIGTEAFF
TGTGCCAGCAGCCAATTTCTAATTGGCACTGAAGCTTTCTTT
>TRBD1|TRBV19|TRBJ2-7|-
CASSGDRTYEQYF
TGTGCCAGTAGTGGGGACAGGACCTACGAGCAGTACTTC